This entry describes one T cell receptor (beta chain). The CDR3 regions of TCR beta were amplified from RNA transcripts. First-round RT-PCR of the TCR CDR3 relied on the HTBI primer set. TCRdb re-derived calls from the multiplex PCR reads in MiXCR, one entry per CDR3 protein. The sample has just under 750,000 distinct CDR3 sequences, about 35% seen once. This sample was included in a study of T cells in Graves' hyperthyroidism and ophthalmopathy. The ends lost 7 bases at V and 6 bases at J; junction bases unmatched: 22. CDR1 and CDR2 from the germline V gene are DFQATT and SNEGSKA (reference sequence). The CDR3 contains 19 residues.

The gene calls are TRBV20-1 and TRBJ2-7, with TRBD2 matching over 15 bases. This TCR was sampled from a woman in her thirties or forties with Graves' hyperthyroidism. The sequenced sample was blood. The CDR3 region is CSGGGLPGLAGGLPGEQYF. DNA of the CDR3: TGCAGTGGGGGCGGGTTGCCGGGACTAGCGGGAGGATTACCGGGCGAGCAGTACTTC.